The 26 T cell receptor beta chains presented below share a single source sample, sequenced in a study of shared clonotypes between healthy human individuals (dated by TCRdb to the early 2020s). Library prep was done by the immunoSEQ multiplex PCR assay. Held by TCRdb, this immuneACCESS table contains in-frame sequences only and omits some clones. Under half of the omission traces to an unresolved V gene where checked; the cause of the rest is unknown. The sample table holds about 1.1 million clones, of which approximately 75% were seen once. 0.89% of the sample is held by the ten biggest clonotypes. Sequencing was performed on memory CD4+ T cells from PBMCs. According to the study, the label for this sample's cell subset or site signals: CD45RA-negative fraction. All receptors derive from a young man in good health. Some clones in this sample may be carry-over from other donors' samples.

The chain joins TRBV5-1 to TRBJ2-5; 8 nucleotides agree with TRBD1. There are 14 residues in the CDR3. CDR1 and CDR2 from the germline V gene are SGHRS and YFSETQ. The ends lost 5 bases at V and 1 base at J; junction bases unmatched: 4. CDR3 protein: CASRNRGSQETQYF. DNA of the CDR3: TGCGCCAGCAGAAACAGGGGGTCCCAAGAGACCCAGTACTTC.

This clone was recorded only once. The chain has TRBV4-1 and TRBJ2-7, with D possibly matching TRBD1 (6 bases). V lost 4 bases, J lost 0 bases, and 13 bases lay in between. The CDR3 spans 15 residues. The germline CDR1 and CDR2 sequences are MGHRA and YSYEKL. The CDR3 nucleotides read TGCGCCAGCAGCCGAGCCGACAGGAACTCCTACGAGCAGTACTTC. Amino acids: CASSRADRNSYEQYF.

The chain has TRBV9 and TRBJ2-7, with 7 nucleotides matching TRBD1. Losses at the gene ends were 0 bases for V and 2 bases for J; bases not matched to a gene: 5. The CDR3 runs to 15 residues. Germline lookup yields CDR1 SGDLS and CDR2 YYNGEE. The CDR3 DNA sequence: TGTGCCAGCAGCGTAGCTGGGGACAGTACCTACGAGCAGTACTTC. This codes for CASSVAGDSTYEQYF.

There are many counts of this clone. The chain combines TRBV6-5 with TRBJ2-2, with TRBD1 identical over 9 bases. Germline CDR1 MNHEY, CDR2 SVGAGI. After removal of 10 bases from V and 7 bases from J, the junction contained 13 bases not matched to a gene. CDR3 length equals 15 residues. The CDR3 DNA sequence: TGTGCCACCCGAGTAACCGGGACAGGGAACGGGGAGCTGTTTTTT. Its protein product is CATRVTGTGNGELFF.

The genes are TRBV4-3 and TRBJ2-5, with D possibly TRBD2 on 6 matching bases. Germline V CDR1 and CDR2: LGHNA, YSLEER. Trimming removed 4 bases from V and 3 bases from J, with 18 bases in between. The CDR3 has 16 amino acids. The CDR3 is CASSRDPGAGKETQYF. CDR3 sequence (DNA): TGCGCCAGCAGCCGAGACCCTGGGGCGGGGAAAGAGACCCAGTACTTC.

This chain joins TRBV5-1 and TRBJ2-2; the match to TRBD1 covers 12 bases. The germline V gene encodes CDR1 SGHRS and CDR2 YFSETQ. V was pared by 4 bases and J by 10 bases, with 8 bases of the junction left unmatched. This CDR3 is 15 amino acids long. The CDR3 region is CASSRRDRGLMELFF. CDR3 nucleotides: TGCGCCAGCAGCCGCCGGGACAGGGGGCTTATGGAGCTGTTTTTT.

This sequence joins TRBV6-6 and TRBJ2-1; possibly TRBD2 for D (5 bases). This CDR3 spans 14 amino acids. Trimming left V 2 bases short and J 8 bases short, with 13 bases between. CDR1 and CDR2 from the germline V gene are MNHNY and SVGAGI (reference sequence). The CDR3 spells CASSYTREMHEQFF. The CDR3 nucleotides read TGTGCCAGCAGTTACACGAGGGAGATGCATGAGCAGTTCTTC.

The chain combines TRBV7-9 with TRBJ1-2, with 7 bases aligning to TRBD1. The CDR3 sequence is 12 residues long. V lost 4 bases to trimming and J lost 8 bases; unmatched junction nucleotides: 4. Germline V gene data show CDR1 as SEHNR and CDR2 as FQNEAQ (reference sequence). CDR3 sequence (DNA): TGTGCCAGCAGCTGGACAGGTGCCGGCTACACCTTC. As protein: CASSWTGAGYTF.

The gene calls are TRBV28 and TRBJ1-6; 7 bases are shared with TRBD1. The J segment lost 7 bases and the V segment lost 6 bases, leaving 9 bases of the junction unmatched. The CDR3 is 15 amino acids. Germline loops: CDR1 MDHEN, CDR2 SYDVKM. CDR3 sequence (DNA): TGTGCCAGCAGCCGCACAGGGGTCCGCAATTCACCCCTCCACTTT. This sequence encodes CASSRTGVRNSPLHF.

This clone was seen a handful of times. This sample includes further DNA sequences coding for the same CDR3. The rearrangement uses TRBV7-9 and TRBJ1-1; TRBD1 aligns across 7 bases. Trimming cost V 5 bases and J 1 base; bases outside gene matches: 7. The V gene's germline CDR1 is SEHNR and CDR2 FQNEAQ (reference sequence). This CDR3 contains 15 residues. The CDR3 DNA is TGTGCCAGCAGCCCGAGACAGGGTGGGAACACTGAAGCTTTCTTT. It translates to CASSPRQGGNTEAFF.

The J gene is TRBJ1-4, the V gene TRBV10-3; the match to TRBD1 covers 11 bases. The CDR3 covers 14 residues. Germline CDR1 and CDR2: ENHRY and SYGVKD. Germline trimming cut 7 bases from V and 5 bases from J; bases unmatched to any gene: 3. The CDR3 region is CAITGTGGNEKLFF. DNA for the CDR3: TGTGCCATCACCGGGACAGGGGGAAATGAAAAACTGTTTTTT.

The chain uses TRBV2 and TRBJ2-7, with 12 bases matching TRBD2. Looked up from germline, CDR1 is SNHLY and CDR2 is FYNNEI. The V segment lost 4 bases and the J segment 2 bases; nucleotides outside the gene matches: 12. CDR3 length: 18 amino acids. CDR3 protein: CASSVSTSGREGAYEQYF. Written as DNA, the CDR3 is TGTGCCAGCAGTGTCTCGACTAGCGGGAGAGAAGGGGCCTACGAGCAGTACTTC.

The chain is built from TRBV27 and TRBJ2-7; D is possibly TRBD1 or TRBD2 (5 bases each). The germline gives CDR1 MNHEY, CDR2 SMNVEV (reference sequence). The V gene lost 7 bases and the J gene lost 6 bases, with 19 bases spanning the gap. The CDR3 has 14 amino acids. Here the CDR3 DNA reads TGTGCCAGCATGCCGGGACCCGGTGGGTTCGAGCAGTACTTC. It yields the protein CASMPGPGGFEQYF.

As regards this clone: This sample includes further DNA sequences coding for the same CDR3. The chain links TRBV18 to TRBJ2-3; D remains unclear. The germline V and J ends were trimmed by 0 bases and 2 bases, with 9 bases remaining between them. The CDR3 has 15 amino acids. CDR1 and CDR2 (germline): KGHSH, LQKENI. CDR3 residues: CASSPPSRSTDTQYF. The CDR3 DNA reads as TGTGCCAGCTCACCACCCAGTCGTTCCACAGATACGCAGTATTTT. Combining the CDR3 with reference TRBV18 and TRBJ2-3 gives the whole variable domain NAGVMQNPRHLVRRRGQEARLRCSPMKGHSHVYWYRQLPEEGLKFMVYLQKENIIDESGMPKERFSAEFPKEGPSILRIQQVVRGDSAAYFCASSPPSRSTDTQYFGPGTRLTVL.

The chain is built from TRBV7-2 and TRBJ1-5; tentatively, D is TRBD1 (6 bases). The germline V gene encodes CDR1 SGHTA and CDR2 FQGNSA. The V end was cut by 5 bases, the J end by 6 bases, with 11 bases between. The CDR3 has 13 residues. CDR3 sequence (DNA): TGTGCCAGCAGCCGAGGGGGGGTTCAGCCCCAGCATTTT. Protein sequence: CASSRGGVQPQHF.

The chain couples TRBV6-5 to TRBJ1-2; D remains unclear. V was clipped by 7 bases and J by 5 bases, with 17 bases between them. The CDR3 runs 14 residues. Germline assignment: CDR1 MNHEY and CDR2 SVGAGI. The chain's CDR3 is CASKAQALEYGYTF. Written as DNA, the CDR3 is TGTGCCAGCAAAGCCCAGGCCCTGGAGTATGGCTACACCTTC.

This clone was counted a single time. This chain joins TRBV7-2 and TRBJ2-7; D is tentatively TRBD1 or TRBD2 (5 bases each). This CDR3 is built from 14 residues. CDR1 and CDR2 (germline): SGHTA, FQGNSA. Trimming left V 7 bases short and J 4 bases short, with 17 bases between. CDR3 residues: CASTSSWGMYEQYF. The CDR3 bases are TGTGCCAGCACCTCTAGCTGGGGGATGTACGAGCAGTACTTC. Full variable domain (missing parts from reference TRBV7-2 and TRBJ2-7): GAGVSQSPSNKVTEKGKDVELRCDPISGHTALYWYRQSLGQGLEFLIYFQGNSAPDKSGLPSDRFSAERTGGSVSTLTIQRTQQEDSAVYLCASTSSWGMYEQYFGPGTRLTVT.

This clone was detected once. The V call is TRBV25-1, the J call TRBJ1-6, with TRBD1 identical over 7 bases. The ends lost 4 bases at V and 8 bases at J; junction bases unmatched: 8. Germline lookup yields CDR1 MGHDK and CDR2 SYGVNS. The CDR3 is 15 residues long. The CDR3 DNA reads as TGTGCCAGCAGTGGACCCAGGGGGTTGCATTCACCCCTCCACTTT. Its translation is CASSGPRGLHSPLHF.

Concerning this clone itself: Given a much more abundant clone one base away, this may be a read error. V is TRBV7-2 and J is TRBJ2-3, with TRBD2 identical over 8 bases. Looked up from germline, CDR1 is SGHTA and CDR2 is FQGNSA. The junction had 10 bases not matched to a gene; V was cut back by 1 base and J by 4 bases. The CDR3 sequence is 17 residues long. The CDR3 sequence is CASSLGGRTFRPDTQYF. For the CDR3, the DNA is TGTGCCAGCAGCTTAGGCGGGAGGACCTTTAGGCCAGATACGCAGTATTTT.

This clone was counted once. The chain carries TRBV5-1 and TRBJ2-3, with 7 bases lining up with TRBD1. CDR3 length equals 16 residues. After removal of 5 bases from V and 0 bases from J, the junction contained 9 bases not matched to a gene. Germline V CDR1 and CDR2: SGHRS, YFSETQ. This chain's CDR3 is CASRRGTAMSTDTQYF. Here the CDR3 DNA reads TGCGCCAGCAGACGTGGGACAGCAATGAGCACAGATACGCAGTATTTT.

The V call is TRBV7-2, the J call TRBJ1-1, with D possibly matching TRBD1 (5 bases). From germline, CDR1 is SGHTA and CDR2 FQGNSA. The V gene lost 5 bases and the J gene lost 0 bases, with 13 bases spanning the gap. There are 15 residues in the CDR3. The CDR3 here is CASSVAGGMNTEAFF. The CDR3 bases are TGTGCCAGCAGCGTCGCCGGGGGGATGAACACTGAAGCTTTCTTT.

The chain has TRBV28 and TRBJ2-7; 8 bases agree with TRBD2. Germline loops: CDR1 MDHEN, CDR2 SYDVKM. With V trimmed by 3 bases and J by 5 bases, 12 bases remained unmatched. The CDR3 consists of 16 residues. The CDR3 region has the DNA TGTGCCAGCAGTTTCGGGGTAAGGGGCGGGAGGAACGAGCAGTACTTC. This sequence encodes CASSFGVRGGRNEQYF. The whole variable domain, remainder taken from reference TRBV28 and TRBJ2-7, is DVKVTQSSRYLVKRTGEKVFLECVQDMDHENMFWYRQDPGLGLRLIYFSYDVKMKEKGDIPEGYSVSREKKERFSLILESASTNQTSMYLCASSFGVRGGRNEQYFGPGTRLTVT.

This rearrangement joins TRBV4-2 to TRBJ1-4; 7 nucleotides line up with TRBD1. Germline V gene data show CDR1 as LGHNA and CDR2 as YNFKEQ. CDR3 length: 18 amino acids. V shed 4 bases and J 2 bases; nucleotides not matched to a gene: 13. The CDR3 DNA follows: TGTGCCAGCAGCCGACAGGGTATAACTCTCTTGACTAATGAAAAACTGTTTTTT. Its translation is CASSRQGITLLTNEKLFF.

The rearrangement joins TRBV27 to TRBJ2-2; maybe TRBD1 (6 bases). Germline V lookup: CDR1 MNHEY, CDR2 SMNVEV (reference sequence). Trimming pared 3 bases from V and 0 bases from J, leaving 8 bases between. The CDR3 consists of 15 residues. CDR3 DNA: TGTGCCAGCAGTTTGGACAGAGCGAACACCGGGGAGCTGTTTTTT. Protein: CASSLDRANTGELFF.

This clone was found once. The V and J genes are TRBV19 and TRBJ2-3; 9 nucleotides align to TRBD2. Germline CDR1 is LNHDA and CDR2 is SQIVND (reference sequence). The CDR3 is made up of 19 amino acids. Trimming at V came to 3 bases and at J to 0 bases, leaving 13 bases not matched to a gene. The CDR3 nucleotides are TGTGCCAGTAGTATCCTCGGGGTAGCGGGAGATCCCAGCACAGATACGCAGTATTTT. Its protein product is CASSILGVAGDPSTDTQYF. Drawing the rest from reference TRBV19 and TRBJ2-3, the complete variable domain is DGGITQSPKYLFRKEGQNVTLSCEQNLNHDAMYWYRQDPGQGLRLIYYSQIVNDFQKGDIAEGYSVSREKKESFPLTVTSAQKNPTAFYLCASSILGVAGDPSTDTQYFGPGTRLTVL.

V is TRBV11-2 and J is TRBJ2-7; 7 nucleotides match TRBD2. The V gene end was trimmed by 2 bases and the J gene end by 5 bases; junction bases not matched to a gene: 3. CDR3 length equals 13 residues. CDR1 and CDR2 from the germline V gene are SGHAT and FQNNGV. CDR3 nucleotides: TGTGCCAGCAGCTTAACGGGACTAAACGAGCAGTACTTC. Amino acid sequence: CASSLTGLNEQYF.